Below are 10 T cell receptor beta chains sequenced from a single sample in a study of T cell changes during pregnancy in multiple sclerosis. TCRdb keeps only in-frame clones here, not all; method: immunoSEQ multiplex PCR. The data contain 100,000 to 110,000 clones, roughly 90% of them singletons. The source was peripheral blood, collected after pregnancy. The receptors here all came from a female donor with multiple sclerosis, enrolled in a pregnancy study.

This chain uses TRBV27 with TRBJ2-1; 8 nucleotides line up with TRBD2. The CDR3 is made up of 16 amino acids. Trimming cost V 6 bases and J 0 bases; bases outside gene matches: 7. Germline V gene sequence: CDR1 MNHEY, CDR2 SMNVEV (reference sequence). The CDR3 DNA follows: TGTGCCAGCAGCCCACGGGCGGGAGGCTCCTACAATGAGCAGTTCTTC. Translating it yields CASSPRAGGSYNEQFF.

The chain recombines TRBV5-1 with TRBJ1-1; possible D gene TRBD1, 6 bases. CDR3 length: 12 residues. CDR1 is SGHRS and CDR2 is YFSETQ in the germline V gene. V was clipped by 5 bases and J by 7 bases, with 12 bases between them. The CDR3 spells CASSRQDNEAFF. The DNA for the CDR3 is TGCGCCAGCAGTCGACAGGACAATGAAGCTTTCTTT.

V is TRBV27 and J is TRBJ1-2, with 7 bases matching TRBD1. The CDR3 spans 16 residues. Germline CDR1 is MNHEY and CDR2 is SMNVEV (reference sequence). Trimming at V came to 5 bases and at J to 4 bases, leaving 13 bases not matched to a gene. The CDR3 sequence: CASSEQPGTAFYGYTF. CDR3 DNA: TGTGCCAGCAGTGAGCAACCTGGGACAGCCTTCTATGGCTACACCTTC.

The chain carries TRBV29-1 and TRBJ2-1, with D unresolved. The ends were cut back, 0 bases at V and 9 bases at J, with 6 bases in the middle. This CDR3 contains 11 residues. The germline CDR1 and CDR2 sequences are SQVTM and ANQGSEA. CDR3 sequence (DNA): TGCAGCGTTGAAGATTGGGCTGAGCAGTTCTTC. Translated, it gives CSVEDWAEQFF.

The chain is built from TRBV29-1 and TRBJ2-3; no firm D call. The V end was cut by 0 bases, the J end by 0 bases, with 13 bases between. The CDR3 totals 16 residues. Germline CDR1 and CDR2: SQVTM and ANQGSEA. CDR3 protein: CSVEEVPGISTDTQYF. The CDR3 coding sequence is TGCAGCGTTGAAGAAGTCCCCGGTATTAGCACAGATACGCAGTATTTT.

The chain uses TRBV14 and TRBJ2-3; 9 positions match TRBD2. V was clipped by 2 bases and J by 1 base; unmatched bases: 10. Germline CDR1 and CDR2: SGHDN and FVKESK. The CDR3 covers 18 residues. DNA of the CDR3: TGTGCCAGCAGCCAAAGGGCGGGGTCTAGCGGGGGCACAGATACGCAGTATTTT. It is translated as CASSQRAGSSGGTDTQYF.

The CDR3 coding sequence is TGTGCCAGTAGTCCCCGGGGGGCCGGGCAGTACTTC. Protein: CASSPRGAGQYF. The genes are TRBV19 and TRBJ2-7; the D gene is possibly TRBD2 (7 bases). Trimming shortened V by 5 bases and J by 9 bases, and 14 bases separated the two germline ends. Germline V gene data show CDR1 as LNHDA and CDR2 as SQIVND (reference sequence). The length of the CDR3 is 12 residues.

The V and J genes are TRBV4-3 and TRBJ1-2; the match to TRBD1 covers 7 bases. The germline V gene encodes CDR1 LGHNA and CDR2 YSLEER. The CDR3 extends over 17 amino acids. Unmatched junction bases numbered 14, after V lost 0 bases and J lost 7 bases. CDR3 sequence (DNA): TGCGCCAGCAGCCAAGATGCTTTAAGGGGGCAGGCCAGTGGCTACACCTTC. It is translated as CASSQDALRGQASGYTF.

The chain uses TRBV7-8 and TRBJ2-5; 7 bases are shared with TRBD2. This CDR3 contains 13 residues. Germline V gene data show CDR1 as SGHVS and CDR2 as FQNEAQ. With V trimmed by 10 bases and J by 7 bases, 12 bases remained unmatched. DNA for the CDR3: TGTGCCACTCTTCCGGGGGGTGGGGTGACCCAGTACTTC. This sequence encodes CATLPGGGVTQYF.

The CDR3 nucleotides are TGTGCCAGCAGTGGAAGGTCTGGGAGGGAGGGGGTACCAGATACGCAGTATTTT. It codes for CASSGRSGREGVPDTQYF. This chain uses TRBV6-1 with TRBJ2-3, with D possibly TRBD2 on 7 matching bases. Germline-derived CDR1 and CDR2 are MNHNS and SASEGT. With 4 bases removed from V and 4 bases from J, the gap between germline ends came to 24 bases. This CDR3 comprises 18 residues.